The present T cell receptor (beta chain) was sequenced within a study of cytomegalovirus exposure and HLA in healthy donors. General observations from the study: What was likely a sequencing artifact was a cluster of highly shared sequence variants. Follow-up analysis later connected one missense variant in DCLRE1C with trimming of TCR beta V- and J-genes. Per a prior analysis, the majority of TCR beta V segments were productive roughly 87% or roughly 30% of the time.

The PCR had 60 Vbeta and 13 Jbeta primers. The data were produced by immunoSEQ multiplex PCR, yet TCRdb's version contains in-frame clones alone and is incomplete. Among about 170,000 clones, 70% to 90% were seen once, and the ten largest hold about 2.4%. A note on this clone: What it binds is unknown.

This CDR3 is 15 amino acids long. CDR1 is SGHNT and CDR2 is YENEEA in the germline V gene. V gave up 1 base and J gave up 2 bases, with 12 bases separating them. This TCR was recovered from a man aged 25 to 45 in good health and CMV-seropositive. The J gene is TRBJ2-7, the V gene TRBV11-3; D possibly corresponds to TRBD1 (6 bases). Sequencing used PBMCs. For the CDR3, the DNA is TGTGCCAGCAGCTTAGTGGGGGCAGAAACCTACGAGCAGTACTTC. Its protein product is CASSLVGAETYEQYF.